These 13 T cell receptor beta chains share one sample of origin, sequenced in a study of shared clonotypes between healthy human individuals. Libraries were prepared by immunoSEQ multiplex PCR; TCRdb keeps only in-frame clonotypes and omits some of them. Of 2 million to 2.5 million clones in the sample, around 90% were seen once. The sequenced material came from naive CD4+ T cells from PBMCs. This sample's subset: CD45RA+ positively selected. These receptors all come from a man between 18 and 35 years old in good health. Some clones in this sample may be carry-over from other donors' samples.

This chain joins TRBV27 and TRBJ2-3, with TRBD1 as a possible D gene (6 bases). Germline V gene data show CDR1 as MNHEY and CDR2 as SMNVEV (reference sequence). The V end lost 2 bases, the J end lost 0 bases, and 9 bases lay between the germline ends. This CDR3 has 15 amino acids. CDR3 sequence reads: CASSLPGASTDTQYF. As DNA, the CDR3 is TGTGCCAGCAGTTTACCAGGGGCTAGCACAGATACGCAGTATTTT.

The rearrangement links TRBV6-6 to TRBJ2-7, with TRBD2 matching over 11 bases. CDR1 is MNHNY, CDR2 SVGAGI, per germline (reference sequence). The CDR3 loop spans 15 amino acids. V lost 6 bases and J lost 7; bases outside the gene matches: 11. In DNA, the CDR3 is TGTGCCAGCAGGGCCGGCACTAGCGGGAGAATGGAGCAGTACTTC. Translated, it gives CASRAGTSGRMEQYF.

This clone was observed a handful of times. The chain is built from TRBV27 and TRBJ2-7; 11 bases match TRBD1. The germline V gene encodes CDR1 MNHEY and CDR2 SMNVEV (reference sequence). The CDR3 spans 15 residues. The V gene end was trimmed by 5 bases and the J gene end by 6 bases; junction bases not matched to a gene: 9. This CDR3 reads CASSPPLGTGGEQYF. The CDR3 bases are TGTGCCAGCAGTCCACCTCTAGGGACAGGGGGCGAGCAGTACTTC.

The V and J genes are TRBV28 and TRBJ1-4; D is uncertain. The germline V gene encodes CDR1 MDHEN and CDR2 SYDVKM. The CDR3 is 12 residues long. Between the trimmed V and J ends, which lost 6 bases and 6 bases, there was a span of 8 bases. The CDR3 reads CASSLRYEKLFF. CDR3 bases: TGTGCCAGCAGCCTGAGGTATGAAAAACTGTTTTTT.

The V gene is TRBV7-2, the J gene TRBJ2-5; TRBD2 matches at 14 bases. CDR3 length: 16 amino acids. The ends lost 0 bases at V and 5 bases at J; junction bases unmatched: 2. Germline-derived CDR1 and CDR2 are SGHTA and FQGNSA. Here the CDR3 reads CASSLARTSGRETQYF. The CDR3 DNA reads as TGTGCCAGCAGCTTAGCGAGGACTAGCGGGAGGGAGACCCAGTACTTC.

This chain links TRBV6-5 with TRBJ2-3, with D perhaps assigned TRBD1 or TRBD2 (6 bases each). Germline CDR1 is MNHEY and CDR2 is SVGAGI. V lost 5 bases and J lost 5, with 17 bases in between. CDR3 length: 15 amino acids. The CDR3 sequence: CASSVGGRQKDTQYF. The CDR3 bases are TGTGCCAGCAGTGTGGGGGGCCGGCAAAAAGATACGCAGTATTTT.

V usage is TRBV10-2 and J usage is TRBJ2-2; no reliable D call. Germline CDR1 WSHSY, CDR2 SAAADI. This CDR3 has 14 residues. The V gene lost 5 bases and the J gene lost 4 bases, with 11 bases spanning the gap. The CDR3 region is CASSPSYGTGELFF. CDR3 DNA sequence: TGCGCCAGCAGTCCCTCCTATGGCACCGGGGAGCTGTTTTTT.

The count of this clone is one. This CDR3 is also generated by other DNA sequences in the sample. This rearrangement joins TRBV9 to TRBJ2-1, with a tentative D call TRBD2 (6 bases). The CDR3 runs 15 residues. Trimming removed 0 bases at V and 0 bases at J, with 7 bases between. CDR1 is SGDLS, CDR2 YYNGEE, per germline. CDR3 protein: CASSVDGGSYNEQFF. CDR3 sequence (DNA): TGTGCCAGCAGCGTAGACGGGGGCTCCTACAATGAGCAGTTCTTC.

The CDR3 reads CASSLAQSGGWNIQYF. In DNA, the CDR3 is TGCGCCAGCAGCTTGGCCCAGTCAGGGGGTTGGAACATTCAGTACTTC. The chain combines TRBV5-1 with TRBJ2-4, with 7 bases identical to TRBD1. Per the germline V gene, CDR1 is SGHRS and CDR2 is YFSETQ. This CDR3 is 16 amino acids long. With 0 bases clipped from V and 7 bases from J, the junction kept 10 bases outside the gene matches.

The chain uses TRBV2 and TRBJ2-7, with a weak D call TRBD2 (5 bases). V was clipped by 8 bases and J by 6 bases, with 14 bases between them. The germline V gene has CDR1 SNHLY and CDR2 FYNNEI. CDR3 length: 12 residues. CDR3 region: CASLTGFSEQYF. The CDR3 DNA sequence: TGTGCCAGCTTGACGGGGTTCAGCGAGCAGTACTTC.

The rearrangement links TRBV9 to TRBJ2-5; perhaps TRBD2 as D (6 bases). The CDR3 is 16 amino acids. Between the trimmed V and J ends, which lost 0 bases and 4 bases, there was a span of 16 bases. Germline lookup yields CDR1 SGDLS and CDR2 YYNGEE. The chain's CDR3 is CASSVVGFSGVETQYF. The CDR3, as DNA: TGTGCCAGCAGCGTAGTGGGCTTTTCGGGAGTAGAGACCCAGTACTTC.

V gene TRBV7-9 combines with J gene TRBJ1-2; D not resolved. This CDR3 is built from 13 residues. Germline CDR1 reads SEHNR; CDR2 reads FQNEAQ (reference sequence). Trimming left V 5 bases short and J 8 bases short, with 15 bases between. Here the CDR3 DNA reads TGTGCCAGCAGCCGCTCCCCGCCGGGGGGCTACACCTTC. Translating it yields CASSRSPPGGYTF.

V usage is TRBV7-2 and J usage is TRBJ2-7, with unresolved D. This CDR3 has 12 residues. V was cut by 1 base and J by 3 bases, with 4 bases left in between. Germline V gene lookup returns CDR1 SGHTA and CDR2 FQGNSA. The CDR3 region has the DNA TGTGCCAGCAGCTTAGTATTCTACGAGCAGTACTTC. This encodes CASSLVFYEQYF.